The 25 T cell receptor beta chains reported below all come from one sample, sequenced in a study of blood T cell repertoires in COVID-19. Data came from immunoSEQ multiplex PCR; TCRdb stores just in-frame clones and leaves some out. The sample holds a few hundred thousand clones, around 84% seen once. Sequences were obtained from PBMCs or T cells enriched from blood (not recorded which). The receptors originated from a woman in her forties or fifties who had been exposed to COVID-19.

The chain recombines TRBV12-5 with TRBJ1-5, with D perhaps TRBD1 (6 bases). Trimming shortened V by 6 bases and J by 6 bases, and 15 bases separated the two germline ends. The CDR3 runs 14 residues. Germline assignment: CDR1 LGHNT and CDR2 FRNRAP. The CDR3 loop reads CASGSGQGSQPQHF. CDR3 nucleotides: TGTGCTAGTGGGTCAGGGCAGGGGAGTCAGCCCCAGCATTTT.

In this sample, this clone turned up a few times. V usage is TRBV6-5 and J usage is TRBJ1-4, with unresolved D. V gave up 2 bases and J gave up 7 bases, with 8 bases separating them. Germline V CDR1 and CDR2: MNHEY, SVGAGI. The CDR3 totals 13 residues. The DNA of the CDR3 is TGTGCCAGCAGTTACCGGCCAGGTGAAAAACTGTTTTTT. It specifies CASSYRPGEKLFF.

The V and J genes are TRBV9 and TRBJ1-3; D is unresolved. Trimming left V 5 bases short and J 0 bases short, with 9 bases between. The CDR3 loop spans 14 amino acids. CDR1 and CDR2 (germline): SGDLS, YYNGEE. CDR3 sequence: CASSDISSGNTIYF. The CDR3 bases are TGTGCCAGCAGTGACATCTCCTCTGGAAACACCATATATTTT. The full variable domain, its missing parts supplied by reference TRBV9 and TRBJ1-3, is DSGVTQTPKHLITATGQRVTLRCSPRSGDLSVYWYQQSLDQGLQFLIQYYNGEERAKGNILERFSAQQFPDLHSELNLSSLELGDSALYFCASSDISSGNTIYFGEGSWLTVV.

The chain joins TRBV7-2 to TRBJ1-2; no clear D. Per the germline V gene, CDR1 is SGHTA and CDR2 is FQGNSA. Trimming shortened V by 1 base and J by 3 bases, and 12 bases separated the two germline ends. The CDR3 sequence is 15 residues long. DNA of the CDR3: TGTGCCAGCAGCTTAGACCCCCCACGGGACTATGGCTACACCTTC. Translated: CASSLDPPRDYGYTF.

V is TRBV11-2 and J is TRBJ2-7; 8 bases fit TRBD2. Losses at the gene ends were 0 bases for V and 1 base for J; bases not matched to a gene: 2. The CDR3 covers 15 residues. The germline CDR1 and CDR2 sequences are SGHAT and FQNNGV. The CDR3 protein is CASSLERGDSYEQYF. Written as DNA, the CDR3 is TGTGCCAGCAGCTTAGAGCGGGGGGATTCCTACGAGCAGTACTTC.

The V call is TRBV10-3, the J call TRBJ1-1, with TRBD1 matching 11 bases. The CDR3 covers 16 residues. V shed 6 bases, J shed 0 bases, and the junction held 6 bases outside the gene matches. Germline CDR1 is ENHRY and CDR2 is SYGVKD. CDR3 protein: CAISGTGGSMNTEAFF. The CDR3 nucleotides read TGTGCCATCAGCGGGACAGGGGGGAGTATGAACACTGAAGCTTTCTTT.

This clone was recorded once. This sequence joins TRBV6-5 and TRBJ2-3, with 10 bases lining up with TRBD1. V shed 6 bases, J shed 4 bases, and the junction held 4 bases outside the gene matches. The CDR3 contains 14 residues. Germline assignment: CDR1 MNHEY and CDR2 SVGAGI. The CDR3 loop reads CASRGDRGSDTQYF. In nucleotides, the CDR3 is TGTGCCAGCAGGGGGGACAGGGGATCAGATACGCAGTATTTT.

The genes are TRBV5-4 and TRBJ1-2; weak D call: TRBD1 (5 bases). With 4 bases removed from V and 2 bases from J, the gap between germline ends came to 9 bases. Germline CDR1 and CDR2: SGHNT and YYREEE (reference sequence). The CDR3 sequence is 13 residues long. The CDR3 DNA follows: TGTGCCAGCAGCCCTCAGGGAAACTATGGCTACACCTTC. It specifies CASSPQGNYGYTF.

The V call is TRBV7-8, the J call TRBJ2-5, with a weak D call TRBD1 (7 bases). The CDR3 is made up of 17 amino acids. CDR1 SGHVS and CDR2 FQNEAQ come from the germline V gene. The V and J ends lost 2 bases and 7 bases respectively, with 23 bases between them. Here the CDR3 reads CASSLRAWTGGIGTQYF. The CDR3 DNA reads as TGTGCCAGCAGCTTAAGGGCCTGGACAGGAGGGATTGGGACCCAGTACTTC.

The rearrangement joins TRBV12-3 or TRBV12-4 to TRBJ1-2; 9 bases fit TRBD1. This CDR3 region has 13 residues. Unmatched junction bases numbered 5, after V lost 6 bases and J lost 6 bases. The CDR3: CASSPQGAHGYTF. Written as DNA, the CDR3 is TGTGCCAGCAGCCCACAGGGGGCGCATGGCTACACCTTC.

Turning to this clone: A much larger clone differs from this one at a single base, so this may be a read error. CDR3 sequence reads: CASSSGGWNTEAFF. The CDR3 DNA reads as TGTGCCAGCAGCTCGGGGGGCTGGAACACTGAAGCTTTCTTT. The rearrangement links TRBV11-2 to TRBJ1-1; D perhaps matches TRBD1 (6 bases). Trimming stripped 4 bases from V and 1 base from J, with 10 bases between. This CDR3 spans 14 amino acids. Per the germline V gene, CDR1 is SGHAT and CDR2 is FQNNGV.

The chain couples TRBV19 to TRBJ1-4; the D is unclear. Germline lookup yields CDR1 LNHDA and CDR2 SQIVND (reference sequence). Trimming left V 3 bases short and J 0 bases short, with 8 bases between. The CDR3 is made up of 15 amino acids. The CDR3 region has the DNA TGTGCCAGTAGTATCGAACTGGCAACTAATGAAAAACTGTTTTTT. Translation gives CASSIELATNEKLFF.

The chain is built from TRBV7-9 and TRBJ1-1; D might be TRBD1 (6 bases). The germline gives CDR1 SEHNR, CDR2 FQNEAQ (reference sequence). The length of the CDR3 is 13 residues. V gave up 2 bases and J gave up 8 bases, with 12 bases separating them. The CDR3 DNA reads TGTGCCAGCAGCTTATCTACAGGGCCCGAAGCTTTCTTT. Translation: CASSLSTGPEAFF.

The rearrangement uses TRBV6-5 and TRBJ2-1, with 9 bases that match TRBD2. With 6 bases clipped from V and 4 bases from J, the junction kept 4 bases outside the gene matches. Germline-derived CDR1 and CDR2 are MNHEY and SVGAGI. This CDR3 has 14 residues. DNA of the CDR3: TGTGCCAGCAGGCCTAGCGGGATTTACAATGAGCAGTTCTTC. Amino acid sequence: CASRPSGIYNEQFF.

The CDR3 loop reads CASRLTGGGYTF. For the CDR3, the DNA is TGTGCCAGCCGACTCACAGGGGGCGGCTACACCTTC. The rearrangement links TRBV27 to TRBJ1-2, with 9 bases identical to TRBD1. The CDR3 is made up of 12 amino acids. CDR1 MNHEY and CDR2 SMNVEV come from the germline V gene (reference sequence). V lost 8 bases, J lost 8 bases, and 6 bases stayed unmatched.

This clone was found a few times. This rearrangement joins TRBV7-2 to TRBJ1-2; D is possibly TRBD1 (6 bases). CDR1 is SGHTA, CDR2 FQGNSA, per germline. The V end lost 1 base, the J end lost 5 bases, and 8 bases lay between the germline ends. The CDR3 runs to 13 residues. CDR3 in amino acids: CASSLGGQYGYTF. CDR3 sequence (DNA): TGTGCCAGCAGCTTAGGGGGACAATATGGCTACACCTTC.

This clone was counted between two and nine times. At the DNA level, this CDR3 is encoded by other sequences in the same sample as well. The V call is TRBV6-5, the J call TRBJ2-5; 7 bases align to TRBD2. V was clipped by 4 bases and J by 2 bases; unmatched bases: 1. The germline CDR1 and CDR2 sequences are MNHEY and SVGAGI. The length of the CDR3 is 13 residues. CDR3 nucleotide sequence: TGTGCCAGCAGTTGGACTAGTCAAGAGACCCAGTACTTC. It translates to CASSWTSQETQYF.

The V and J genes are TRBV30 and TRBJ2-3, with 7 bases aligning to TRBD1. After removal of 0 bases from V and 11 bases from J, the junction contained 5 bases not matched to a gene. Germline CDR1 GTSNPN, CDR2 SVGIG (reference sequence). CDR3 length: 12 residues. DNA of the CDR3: TGTGCCTGGAGTGTACAGGGGACCCAGCAGTATTTT. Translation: CAWSVQGTQQYF.

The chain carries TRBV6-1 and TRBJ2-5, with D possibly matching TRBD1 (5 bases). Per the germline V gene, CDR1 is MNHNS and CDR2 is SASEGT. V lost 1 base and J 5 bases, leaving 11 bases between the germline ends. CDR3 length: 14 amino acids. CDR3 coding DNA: TGTGCCAGCAGTGAAGTAGGGGCGCCTGAGACCCAGTACTTC. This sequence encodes CASSEVGAPETQYF.

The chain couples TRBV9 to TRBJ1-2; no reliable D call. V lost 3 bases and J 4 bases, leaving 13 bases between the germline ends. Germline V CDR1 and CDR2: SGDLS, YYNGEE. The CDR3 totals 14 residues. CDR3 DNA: TGTGCCAGCAGCGCTACTCTTGAGGGCTATGGCTACACCTTC. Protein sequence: CASSATLEGYGYTF.

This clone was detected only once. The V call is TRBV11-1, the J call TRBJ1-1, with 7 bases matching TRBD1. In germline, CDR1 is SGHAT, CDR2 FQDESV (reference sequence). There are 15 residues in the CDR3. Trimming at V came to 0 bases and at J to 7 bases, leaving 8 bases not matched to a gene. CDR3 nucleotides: TGTGCCAGCAGCTTAGCGCAGGGCAGGGGGAGTGAAGCTTTCTTT. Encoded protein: CASSLAQGRGSEAFF. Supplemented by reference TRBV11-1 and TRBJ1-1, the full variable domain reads EAEVAQSPRYKITEKSQAVAFWCDPISGHATLYWYRQILGQGPELLVQFQDESVVDDSQLPKDRFSAERLKGVDSTLKIQPAELGDSAMYLCASSLAQGRGSEAFFGQGTRLTVV.

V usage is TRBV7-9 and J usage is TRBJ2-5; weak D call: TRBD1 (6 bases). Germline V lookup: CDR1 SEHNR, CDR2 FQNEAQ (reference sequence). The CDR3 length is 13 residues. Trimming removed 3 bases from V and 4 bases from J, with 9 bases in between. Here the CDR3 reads CASSLRGGETQYF. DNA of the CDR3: TGTGCCAGCAGCTTGAGAGGGGGAGAGACCCAGTACTTC. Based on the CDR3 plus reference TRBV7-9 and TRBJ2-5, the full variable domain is DTGVSQNPRHKITKRGQNVTFRCDPISEHNRLYWYRQTLGQGPEFLTYFQNEAQLEKSRLLSDRFSAERPKGSFSTLEIQRTEQGDSAMYLCASSLRGGETQYFGPGTRLLVL.

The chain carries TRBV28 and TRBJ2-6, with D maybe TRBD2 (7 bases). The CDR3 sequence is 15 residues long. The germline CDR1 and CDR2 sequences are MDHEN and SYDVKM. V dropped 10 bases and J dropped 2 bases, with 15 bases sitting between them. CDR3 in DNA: TGTGCCACCCGGTGGGAGGGGGCTGGGGCCAACGTCCTGACTTTC. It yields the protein CATRWEGAGANVLTF.

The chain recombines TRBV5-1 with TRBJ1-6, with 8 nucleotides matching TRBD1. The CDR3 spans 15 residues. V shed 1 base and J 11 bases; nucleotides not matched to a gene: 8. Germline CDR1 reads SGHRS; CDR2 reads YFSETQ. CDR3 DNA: TGCGCCAGCAGCTTGCTTTACAGGGGGAGAACACCCCTCCACTTT. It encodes CASSLLYRGRTPLHF.

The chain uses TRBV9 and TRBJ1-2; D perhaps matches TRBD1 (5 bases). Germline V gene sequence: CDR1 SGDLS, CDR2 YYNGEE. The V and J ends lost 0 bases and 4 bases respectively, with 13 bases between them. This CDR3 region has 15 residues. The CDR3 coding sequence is TGTGCCAGCAGCGTAGAGGGAGGGGCGCTCTATGGCTACACCTTC. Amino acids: CASSVEGGALYGYTF. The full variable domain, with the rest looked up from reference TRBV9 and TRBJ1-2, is DSGVTQTPKHLITATGQRVTLRCSPRSGDLSVYWYQQSLDQGLQFLIQYYNGEERAKGNILERFSAQQFPDLHSELNLSSLELGDSALYFCASSVEGGALYGYTFGSGTRLTVV.